Following are 21 T cell receptor beta chains from one sample sequenced in a study of T cells in localized non-small cell lung cancer. Clones were read by immunoSEQ multiplex PCR, and TCRdb kept only the in-frame ones, dropping some. The table has fewer than 60,000 clones, about 80% seen once; the top ten hold just under 20%. The sequencing here drew on peripheral blood, taken before any cancer treatment. The origin of the receptors is a female donor over 55 with stage II squamous cell lung carcinoma.

The chain links TRBV2 to TRBJ1-2, with TRBD1 as a possible D gene (6 bases). This CDR3 comprises 14 residues. V lost 6 bases and J 5 bases, leaving 16 bases between the germline ends. Germline V CDR1 and CDR2: SNHLY, FYNNEI. CDR3 nucleotides: TGTGCCAGCAGGGGAGACAGGACACTTTATGGCTACACCTTC. It codes for CASRGDRTLYGYTF.

This clone has just one count. In nucleotides, the CDR3 is TGCGCCAGCAGCCCAGTAGCGGGGGCAGGGGAGACCCAGTACTTC. Its translation is CASSPVAGAGETQYF. The chain joins TRBV4-3 to TRBJ2-5, with 9 bases identical to TRBD2. J lost 5 bases, V lost 4 bases, and 8 bases had no gene match. From germline, CDR1 is LGHNA and CDR2 YSLEER. The CDR3 is 15 amino acids.

This clone was seen only once. The chain links TRBV9 to TRBJ2-3; TRBD2 agrees at 7 bases. The CDR3 runs 15 residues. V shed 0 bases and J 2 bases; nucleotides not matched to a gene: 3. CDR1 is SGDLS and CDR2 is YYNGEE in the germline V gene. The CDR3 spells CASSVGAGNTDTQYF. CDR3 bases: TGTGCCAGCAGCGTAGGAGCGGGGAACACAGATACGCAGTATTTT.

The rearrangement links TRBV11-2 to TRBJ2-5; 7 positions agree with TRBD2. J gave up 1 base and V 0 bases, and 5 bases lay outside the gene matches. CDR3 length: 16 residues. Per the germline V gene, CDR1 is SGHAT and CDR2 is FQNNGV. CDR3 in amino acids: CASSLDRGGGQETQYF. As DNA, the CDR3 is TGTGCCAGCAGCTTAGATCGTGGGGGGGGCCAAGAGACCCAGTACTTC.

The chain links TRBV5-3 to TRBJ1-5; unclear D gene. TRBV5-3 is an ORF, and what it does is uncertain. The CDR3 has 16 amino acids. Trimming shortened V by 0 bases and J by 2 bases, and 12 bases separated the two germline ends. The CDR3 sequence is CARSLVLQQCNQPQHF. Here the CDR3 DNA reads TGTGCCAGAAGCTTGGTTTTGCAGCAGTGCAATCAGCCCCAGCATTTT.

J is TRBJ1-4 and V is TRBV30; D unresolved. CDR3 length: 12 amino acids. Germline values: CDR1 GTSNPN, CDR2 SVGIG (reference sequence). The V gene lost 2 bases and the J gene lost 3 bases, with 4 bases spanning the gap. The DNA for the CDR3 is TGTGCCTGGAGTAGGTCTAATGAAAAACTGTTTTTT. Its translation is CAWSRSNEKLFF.

The chain employs TRBV9 and TRBJ2-2; a possible D gene is TRBD1 (5 bases). CDR3 size: 13 residues. Trimming took 3 bases from V and 5 from J, leaving 8 bases between them. CDR1 SGDLS and CDR2 YYNGEE come from the germline V gene. The CDR3 loop is CASSDPGTGELFF. The CDR3, as DNA: TGTGCCAGCAGCGATCCAGGGACCGGGGAGCTGTTTTTT.

CDR3 nucleotides: TGTGCCATCTGGGGGCAGGGGAATTCACCCCTCCACTTT. It yields the protein CAIWGQGNSPLHF. This chain links TRBV10-3 with TRBJ1-6; TRBD1 is a possible D gene (6 bases). The CDR3 runs to 13 residues. Germline V gives CDR1 ENHRY, CDR2 SYGVKD. The V end lost 8 bases, the J end lost 7 bases, and 12 bases lay between the germline ends.

This chain uses TRBV9 with TRBJ2-4; 9 positions match TRBD1. J lost 7 bases, V lost 0 bases, and 8 bases had no gene match. Germline-derived CDR1 and CDR2 are SGDLS and YYNGEE. This CDR3 comprises 16 residues. The DNA for the CDR3 is TGTGCCAGCAGCGTAGGGGACAGGGAACCTCTGAACATTCAGTACTTC. Amino acid sequence: CASSVGDREPLNIQYF.

The chain carries TRBV5-1 and TRBJ2-3, with a tentative D call TRBD2 (6 bases). V was shortened by 5 bases and J by 5 bases, with 18 bases between the two germline ends. The germline CDR1 and CDR2 sequences are SGHRS and YFSETQ. The CDR3 loop spans 15 amino acids. CDR3 residues: CASRAGGGTQDTQYF. The CDR3 DNA sequence: TGCGCCAGCAGGGCCGGGGGTGGAACACAAGATACGCAGTATTTT.

CDR3 region: CASSELRTGGANPYGYTF. CDR3 bases: TGTGCCAGCAGTGAATTAAGGACAGGGGGCGCGAACCCCTATGGCTACACCTTC. V is TRBV25-1 and J is TRBJ1-2; 11 bases are shared with TRBD1. Germline V lookup: CDR1 MGHDK, CDR2 SYGVNS. V trimming: 1 base; J trimming: 4 bases; junction bases outside the gene matches: 11. The CDR3 totals 18 residues.

This chain connects TRBV5-8 to TRBJ2-5; D not certain. V was shortened by 0 bases and J by 5 bases, with 8 bases between the two germline ends. This CDR3 comprises 13 residues. Germline values: CDR1 SGHTS, CDR2 YDEGEE. The chain's CDR3 is CASSLGPWETQYF. The CDR3 DNA reads TGTGCCAGCAGCTTGGGGCCTTGGGAGACCCAGTACTTC.

This clone was seen once. The V gene is TRBV20-1, the J gene TRBJ2-5, with D unresolved. CDR1 DFQATT and CDR2 SNEGSKA come from the germline V gene (reference sequence). The CDR3 spans 10 residues. Trimming pared 3 bases from V and 4 bases from J, leaving 3 bases between. CDR3 protein: CSARRETQYF. The DNA for the CDR3 is TGCAGTGCTAGGCGAGAGACCCAGTACTTC.

V gene TRBV5-1 combines with J gene TRBJ1-2; no reliable D call. The germline CDR1 and CDR2 sequences are SGHRS and YFSETQ. CDR3 length: 13 residues. Trimming removed 2 bases from V and 3 bases from J, with 8 bases in between. The CDR3 bases are TGCGCCAGCAGCTTTAACGGGGACTATGGCTACACCTTC. Translated, it gives CASSFNGDYGYTF.

The chain combines TRBV19 with TRBJ1-2, with a possible D match to TRBD1 (5 bases). The CDR3 contains 13 residues. Trimming shortened V by 4 bases and J by 1 base, and 7 bases separated the two germline ends. Germline-derived CDR1 and CDR2 are LNHDA and SQIVND (reference sequence). In DNA form, the CDR3 reads TGTGCCAGTAGTAGGACACTTAACTATGGCTACACCTTC. It specifies CASSRTLNYGYTF.

The chain couples TRBV7-8 to TRBJ1-2; D is unclear. The V gene's germline CDR1 is SGHVS and CDR2 FQNEAQ. The CDR3 sequence is 12 residues long. V lost 6 bases to trimming and J lost 8 bases, with 13 bases between them. CDR3 nucleotide sequence: TGTGCCAGCAGACCCCAAGTGGGGGGCTACACCTTC. This gives the protein CASRPQVGGYTF.

The rearrangement links TRBV9 to TRBJ2-5; D is possibly TRBD1 (6 bases). CDR1 and CDR2 from the germline V gene are SGDLS and YYNGEE. Trimming shortened V by 4 bases and J by 3 bases, and 16 bases separated the two germline ends. CDR3 size: 15 residues. The CDR3: CASSWAGVVEETQYF. CDR3 coding DNA: TGTGCCAGCAGCTGGGCAGGGGTGGTAGAAGAGACCCAGTACTTC.

This sequence joins TRBV6-6 and TRBJ1-5; D may be TRBD1 (5 bases). V gave up 3 bases and J gave up 0 bases, with 9 bases separating them. The CDR3 is 15 amino acids. CDR1 is MNHNY and CDR2 is SVGAGI in the germline V gene (reference sequence). CDR3 residues: CASSYGGNSNQPQHF. For the CDR3, the DNA is TGTGCCAGCAGTTATGGGGGAAATAGCAATCAGCCCCAGCATTTT.

The CDR3 bases are TGTGCCAGCAGCTTAGGCCGGGGACTCTCGGACATTCAGTACTTC. Its protein is CASSLGRGLSDIQYF. J is TRBJ2-4 and V is TRBV11-2; D may be TRBD2 (6 bases). The CDR3 is 15 amino acids. The V gene's germline CDR1 is SGHAT and CDR2 FQNNGV. V lost 1 base, J lost 8 bases, and 15 bases lay in between.

The chain has TRBV7-9 and TRBJ2-7; a possible D gene is TRBD2 (5 bases). Trimming removed 8 bases at V and 1 base at J, with 9 bases between. The CDR3 runs 12 residues. CDR1 is SEHNR and CDR2 is FQNEAQ in the germline V gene (reference sequence). The DNA for the CDR3 is TGTGCCAGCCCCCCGGGGTCCTACGAGCAGTACTTC. Its protein is CASPPGSYEQYF.

In its sample, this clone was seen once. The chain combines TRBV9 with TRBJ1-4; D is ambiguous. This CDR3 region has 16 residues. Germline V gives CDR1 SGDLS, CDR2 YYNGEE. V was clipped by 0 bases and J by 4 bases, with 13 bases between them. DNA for the CDR3: TGTGCCAGCAGCGTAGCAGGAGGGCAGATTAATGAAAAACTGTTTTTT. It yields the protein CASSVAGGQINEKLFF.